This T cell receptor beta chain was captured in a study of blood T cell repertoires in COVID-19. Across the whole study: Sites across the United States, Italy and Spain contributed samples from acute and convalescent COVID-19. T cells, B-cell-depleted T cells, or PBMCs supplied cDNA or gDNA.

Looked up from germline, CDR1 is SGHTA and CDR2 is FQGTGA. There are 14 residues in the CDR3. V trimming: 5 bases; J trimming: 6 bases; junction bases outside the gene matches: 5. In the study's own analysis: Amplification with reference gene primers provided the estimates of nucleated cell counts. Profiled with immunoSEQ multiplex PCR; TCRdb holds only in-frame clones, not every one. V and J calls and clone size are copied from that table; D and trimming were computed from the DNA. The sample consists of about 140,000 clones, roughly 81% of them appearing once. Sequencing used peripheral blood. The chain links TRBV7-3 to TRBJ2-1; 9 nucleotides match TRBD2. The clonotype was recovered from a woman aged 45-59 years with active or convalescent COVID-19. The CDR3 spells CASSPGTSFNEQFF. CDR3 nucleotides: TGTGCCAGCAGCCCCGGGACTAGCTTCAATGAGCAGTTCTTC.